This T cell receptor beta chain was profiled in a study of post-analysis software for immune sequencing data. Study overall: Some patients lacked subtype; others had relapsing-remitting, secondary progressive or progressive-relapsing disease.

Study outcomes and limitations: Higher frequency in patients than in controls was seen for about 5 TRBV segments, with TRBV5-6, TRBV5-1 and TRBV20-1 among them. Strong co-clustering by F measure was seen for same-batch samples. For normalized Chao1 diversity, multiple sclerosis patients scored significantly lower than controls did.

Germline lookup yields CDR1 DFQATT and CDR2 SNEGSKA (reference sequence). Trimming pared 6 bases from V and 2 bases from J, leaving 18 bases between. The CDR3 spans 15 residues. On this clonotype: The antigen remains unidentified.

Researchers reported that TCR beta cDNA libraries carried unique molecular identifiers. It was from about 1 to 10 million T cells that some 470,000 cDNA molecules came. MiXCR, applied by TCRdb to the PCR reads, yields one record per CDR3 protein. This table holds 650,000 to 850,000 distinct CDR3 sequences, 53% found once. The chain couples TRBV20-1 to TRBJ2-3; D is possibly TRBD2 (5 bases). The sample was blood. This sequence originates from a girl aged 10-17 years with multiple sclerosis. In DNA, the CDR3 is TGCAGTGCACCAAAAGCGGCCCCCATCACAGATACGCAGTATTTT. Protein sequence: CSAPKAAPITDTQYF.